The next 26 T cell receptor beta chains were all read from a single sample in a study of T cell repertoires in cytomegalovirus infection. From the reads, TCRdb called clonotypes with MiXCR, one entry per CDR3 protein. The repertoire holds 680,000 or so distinct CDR3 sequences, roughly 35% seen once, with around 2.6% in the top ten. The sequencing input was PBMCs. Source of these receptors: a human donor in good health (CMV status not recorded). Some clones in this sample may be carry-over from other donors' samples.

This clonotype was picked up a small number of times. The chain joins TRBV7-9 to TRBJ2-1; 11 positions agree with TRBD2. Germline assignment: CDR1 SEHNR and CDR2 FQNEAQ (reference sequence). V lost 0 bases and J lost 7; bases outside the gene matches: 8. This CDR3 is built from 17 residues. CDR3 loop: CASSLAGLAGSLNEQFF. The CDR3 nucleotides are TGTGCCAGCAGCTTAGCTGGACTAGCGGGTTCGTTGAATGAGCAGTTCTTC. Full variable domain (remainder filled in from reference TRBV7-9 and TRBJ2-1): DTGVSQNPRHKITKRGQNVTFRCDPISEHNRLYWYRQTLGQGPEFLTYFQNEAQLEKSRLLSDRFSAERPKGSFSTLEIQRTEQGDSAMYLCASSLAGLAGSLNEQFFGPGTRLTVL.

There are many counts of this clonotype. The chain recombines TRBV7-2 with TRBJ2-1; TRBD1 matches at 9 bases. CDR1 SGHTA and CDR2 FQGNSA come from the germline V gene. The CDR3 extends over 15 amino acids. The trim removed 5 bases at V and 2 bases at J, leaving 4 bases unmatched. CDR3 protein: CASSQGTGPYNEQFF. CDR3 sequence (DNA): TGTGCCAGCAGCCAAGGGACAGGGCCCTACAATGAGCAGTTCTTC.

Of note for this clonotype: One base away lies a much larger clone, so this may be a sequencing read error. The CDR3 loop is CASSLWVNTDTQYF. CDR3 nucleotides: TGTGCCAGCAGTTTATGGGTCAACACAGATACGCAGTATTTT. The V gene is TRBV27, the J gene TRBJ2-3, with D unresolved. This CDR3 is built from 14 residues. With 1 base removed from V and 2 bases from J, the gap between germline ends came to 7 bases. The germline CDR1 and CDR2 sequences are MNHEY and SMNVEV (reference sequence).

This clonotype appeared many times. V gene TRBV7-8 combines with J gene TRBJ2-7; 8 positions match TRBD1. The trim removed 1 base at V and 6 bases at J, leaving 8 bases unmatched. CDR1 and CDR2 from the germline V gene are SGHVS and FQNEAQ. This CDR3 is 15 amino acids long. Written as DNA, the CDR3 is TGTGCCAGCAGCTTAGTTCAGGGGGCTCGTAGCGAGCAGTACTTC. Translated, it gives CASSLVQGARSEQYF. Combining the CDR3 with reference TRBV7-8 and TRBJ2-7 gives the whole variable domain GAGVSQSPRYKVAKRGQDVALRCDPISGHVSLFWYQQALGQGPEFLTYFQNEAQLDKSGLPSDRFFAERPEGSVSTLKIQRTQQEDSAVYLCASSLVQGARSEQYFGPGTRLTVT.

This clonotype came up a few times. J is TRBJ2-5 and V is TRBV28, with D possibly matching TRBD1 (6 bases). CDR1 MDHEN and CDR2 SYDVKM come from the germline V gene. Deletions cut 7 bases from V and 1 base from J, with 13 bases between. The CDR3 is 14 amino acids. Here the CDR3 DNA reads TGTGCCAGCAACCGCGACAGGCCCCAAGAGACCCAGTACTTC. This codes for CASNRDRPQETQYF. The full variable domain, in which reference TRBV28 and TRBJ2-5 provide the parts outside the CDR3, is DVKVTQSSRYLVKRTGEKVFLECVQDMDHENMFWYRQDPGLGLRLIYFSYDVKMKEKGDIPEGYSVSREKKERFSLILESASTNQTSMYLCASNRDRPQETQYFGPGTRLLVL.

This clonotype came up a few times. The genes are TRBV6-6 and TRBJ1-1, with TRBD1 matching 9 bases. V lost 6 bases, J lost 3 bases, and 8 bases stayed unmatched. The CDR3 is 15 residues long. Germline V gene data show CDR1 as MNHNY and CDR2 as SVGAGI (reference sequence). CDR3 DNA: TGTGCCAGCAGGTGGACAGGGGCCACGTACACTGAAGCTTTCTTT. Its protein is CASRWTGATYTEAFF.

Note on this clonotype: A much larger clone lies one base from this, so it may be a read error. The rearrangement uses TRBV7-9 and TRBJ2-7; D unresolved. Germline V gene data show CDR1 as SEHNR and CDR2 as FQNEAQ (reference sequence). The CDR3 runs 12 residues. CDR3 residues: CASSFLAHEKYF. The CDR3 coding sequence is TGTGCCAGCAGCTTTCTTGCCCACGAGAAGTACTTC.

The chain couples TRBV6-2 or TRBV6-3 to TRBJ2-1; 7 positions agree with TRBD2. The V gene's germline CDR1 is MNHEY and CDR2 SVGEGT. V gave up 5 bases and J gave up 15 bases; unmatched junction bases: 13. The CDR3 has 13 amino acids. The CDR3 spells CASSAGDRAKPFF. DNA of the CDR3: TGTGCCAGCAGTGCGGGGGACCGAGCGAAGCCGTTCTTC.

This clonotype occurred a few times. The V gene is TRBV7-7, the J gene TRBJ2-5; D gene uncertain. In germline, CDR1 is SSHAT, CDR2 FNYEAQ (reference sequence). This CDR3 contains 13 residues. For the CDR3, the DNA is TGTGCTAGCTCCCAAGAACCACAAGAGACCCAGTACTTC. As protein: CASSQEPQETQYF.

The genes are TRBV29-1 and TRBJ2-1; D is ambiguous. The CDR3 contains 9 residues. Trimming cost V 3 bases and J 6 bases, with 0 bases left between them. Germline V gene data show CDR1 as SQVTM and CDR2 as ANQGSEA. CDR3 coding DNA: TGCAGCGTTGACAATGAGCAGTTCTTC. Protein sequence: CSVDNEQFF.

The J gene is TRBJ2-3, the V gene TRBV7-2, with 12 bases aligning to TRBD2. Per germline, CDR1 SGHTA and CDR2 FQGNSA. This CDR3 comprises 18 residues. V shed 6 bases and J 4 bases; nucleotides not matched to a gene: 14. The CDR3 sequence: CASSPGLAGRRGPDTQYF. CDR3 bases: TGTGCCAGCAGTCCGGGACTAGCGGGCCGGAGAGGGCCAGATACGCAGTATTTT.

The CDR3 nucleotides read TGTGCCAGCAGTCTTGACAGGGACAAGGCCCAGTACTTC. Residues: CASSLDRDKAQYF. The chain has TRBV2 and TRBJ2-5; 7 bases match TRBD1. After removal of 5 bases from V and 9 bases from J, the junction contained 9 bases not matched to a gene. CDR3 length: 13 residues. Germline assignment: CDR1 SNHLY and CDR2 FYNNEI.

The chain carries TRBV29-1 and TRBJ1-2, with no clear D. Trimming shortened V by 4 bases and J by 7 bases, and 10 bases separated the two germline ends. Germline-derived CDR1 and CDR2 are SQVTM and ANQGSEA. This CDR3 has 11 residues. The CDR3 sequence: CSVGGVGGYTF. The CDR3 bases are TGCAGCGTTGGTGGCGTGGGTGGCTACACCTTC. Based on the CDR3 plus reference TRBV29-1 and TRBJ1-2, the full variable domain is SAVISQKPSRDICQRGTSLTIQCQVDSQVTMMFWYRQQPGQSLTLIATANQGSEATYESGFVIDKFPISRPNLTFSTLTVSNMSPEDSSIYLCSVGGVGGYTFGSGTRLTVV.

In regard to this clonotype: Because it lacks the conserved phenylalanine or tryptophan at the end, this CDR3 is likely a read error. The V gene is TRBV28, the J gene TRBJ1-3; D is uncertain. The CDR3 loop spans 15 amino acids. Germline-derived CDR1 and CDR2 are MDHEN and SYDVKM. Trimming took 6 bases from V and 0 from J, leaving 12 bases between them. The CDR3 is CASSSSGYSGNTIYL. The CDR3 DNA sequence: TGTGCCAGCAGCTCGTCGGGGTACTCTGGAAACACCATATATTTG.

The chain is built from TRBV5-6 and TRBJ1-5, with a possible D match to TRBD1 (5 bases). V was pared by 0 bases and J by 2 bases, with 12 bases between. Germline values: CDR1 SGHDT, CDR2 YYEEEE. CDR3 size: 16 residues. CDR3 in amino acids: CASSLEGGVGNQPQHF. The CDR3 nucleotides read TGTGCCAGCAGCTTGGAAGGAGGGGTTGGCAATCAGCCCCAGCATTTT.

The chain joins TRBV9 to TRBJ2-7, with D maybe TRBD2 (6 bases). The CDR3 is made up of 16 amino acids. CDR1 and CDR2 from the germline V gene are SGDLS and YYNGEE. V lost 3 bases and J 2 bases, leaving 18 bases between the germline ends. CDR3: CASSDRDSRSPYEQYF. The CDR3 bases are TGTGCCAGCAGCGACCGGGACTCCAGATCCCCCTACGAGCAGTACTTC.

This clonotype showed up many times. V gene TRBV6-1 combines with J gene TRBJ1-6, with unresolved D. The CDR3 runs 15 residues. Per germline, CDR1 MNHNS and CDR2 SASEGT. V shed 1 base and J shed 5 bases, with 9 bases lying between them. The CDR3 bases are TGTGCCAGCAGTGAAGACAGCGCTAATAATTCACCCCTCCACTTT. Protein sequence: CASSEDSANNSPLHF.

The chain joins TRBV11-2 to TRBJ2-1, with D possibly being TRBD2 (5 bases). V lost 4 bases and J 0 bases, leaving 13 bases between the germline ends. The CDR3 contains 16 residues. CDR1 and CDR2 from the germline V gene are SGHAT and FQNNGV. The CDR3, as DNA: TGTGCCAGCAGCTCCCTGACTACGAGCTCCTACAATGAGCAGTTCTTC. Encoded protein: CASSSLTTSSYNEQFF. Together with reference TRBV11-2 and TRBJ2-1, the CDR3 gives the full variable domain: EAGVAQSPRYKIIEKRQSVAFWCNPISGHATLYWYQQILGQGPKLLIQFQNNGVVDDSQLPKDRFSAERLKGVDSTLKIQPAKLEDSAVYLCASSSLTTSSYNEQFFGPGTRLTVL.

The rearrangement uses TRBV7-6 and TRBJ2-7; D is unresolved. The germline gives CDR1 SGHVS, CDR2 FNYEAQ. With 5 bases removed from V and 0 bases from J, the gap between germline ends came to 8 bases. The CDR3 runs to 13 residues. CDR3 in amino acids: CASSPVSSYEQYF. Here the CDR3 DNA reads TGTGCCAGCAGCCCCGTTAGCTCCTACGAGCAGTACTTC.

This clonotype was counted only a few times. J is TRBJ2-3 and V is TRBV6-4, with a weak D call TRBD1 (5 bases). The CDR3 contains 14 residues. V was cut by 0 bases and J by 4 bases, with 8 bases left in between. Germline-derived CDR1 and CDR2 are MRHNA and SNTAGT. The CDR3 loop is CASSDSGESDTQYF. CDR3 nucleotide sequence: TGTGCCAGCAGTGACTCAGGGGAATCAGATACGCAGTATTTT.

The chain combines TRBV12-3 or TRBV12-4 with TRBJ2-1, with 8 bases lining up with TRBD1. Unmatched junction bases numbered 7, after V lost 7 bases and J lost 2 bases. The length of the CDR3 is 15 residues. The CDR3 reads CASKGQGSAYNEQFF. CDR3 sequence (DNA): TGTGCCAGCAAAGGACAGGGTAGTGCCTACAATGAGCAGTTCTTC.

The V call is TRBV12-3 or TRBV12-4, the J call TRBJ1-2; D is uncertain. V was trimmed by 4 bases and J by 13 bases, leaving 13 bases between them. The CDR3 sequence is 11 residues long. CDR3 sequence reads: CASSYRGGSTF. CDR3 bases: TGTGCCAGCAGTTATAGAGGAGGAAGCACCTTC.

This chain connects TRBV6-1 to TRBJ1-5, with D possibly TRBD1 on 5 matching bases. The CDR3 contains 13 residues. CDR1 and CDR2 from the germline V gene are MNHNS and SASEGT. V was clipped by 8 bases and J by 3 bases, with 11 bases between them. The CDR3 DNA follows: TGTGCCAGCCTCCGGGACTTCAATCAGCCCCAGCATTTT. Amino acid sequence: CASLRDFNQPQHF.

Of note for this clonotype: One end of the junction is discordant with germline, which a read error may explain. V and J are TRBV4-1 and TRBJ1-2, with 9 bases fitting TRBD1. Per the germline V gene, CDR1 is MGHRA and CDR2 is YSYEKL. The CDR3 sequence is 16 residues long. The CDR3 sequence is CASSQDWTGENYGYPF. The CDR3 region has the DNA TGCGCCAGCAGCCAAGATTGGACAGGGGAAAACTATGGCTACCCCTTC.

This clonotype was detected many times. The chain has TRBV7-2 and TRBJ2-1; D is unclear. The germline V and J ends were trimmed by 1 base and 0 bases, with 7 bases remaining between them. The CDR3 spans 15 residues. Germline lookup yields CDR1 SGHTA and CDR2 FQGNSA. The CDR3 region has the DNA TGTGCCAGCAGCTTAGATCCTAGCTCCTACAATGAGCAGTTCTTC. It specifies CASSLDPSSYNEQFF.

This clonotype has a handful of counts. V and J are TRBV6-1 and TRBJ1-5; no firm D call. Germline V lookup: CDR1 MNHNS, CDR2 SASEGT. CDR3 length: 14 amino acids. V was cut by 0 bases and J by 7 bases, with 10 bases left in between. The CDR3 sequence is CASSEAGRKQPQHF. The CDR3 nucleotides read TGTGCCAGCAGTGAAGCAGGACGAAAGCAGCCCCAGCATTTT.